This T cell receptor beta chain originates from a study of long-term antiretroviral therapy in people with HIV. The study, taken as a whole, reports: ART was followed by higher diversity that remained below transplant donor controls. Dominant in the repertoire at all time points were clones expanded before ART. On ART adherence, viral resistance or therapy changes, no data were available.

A word on this clone: What it binds is not known.

The libraries were made with immunoSEQ v3.0 at survey level. Sequencing was performed with immunoSEQ multiplex PCR; in TCRdb, only in-frame clones are kept and a portion is missing. The sample comprises approximately 17,000 clones, about 80% of which are singletons, and about 14% rests with the top ten. Germline loops: CDR1 MNHNS, CDR2 SASEGT. CDR3 length: 13 amino acids. V lost 10 bases and J lost 4, with 14 bases in between. The sequence was collected from a woman aged 45-60 years with HIV. The rearrangement links TRBV6-1 to TRBJ1-5, with D maybe TRBD1 (6 bases). This specimen was unsorted PBMCs, taken 1.5 years before starting antiretroviral therapy. CDR3 region: CATSTRGNQPQHF. CDR3 DNA sequence: TGTGCCACTTCTACAAGGGGGAATCAGCCCCAGCATTTT.